Shown below are 19 T cell receptor beta chains from a single sample sequenced in a study of blood T cell repertoires in COVID-19. Generated by immunoSEQ multiplex PCR, the TCRdb table keeps only in-frame clones and is missing some. The table has about 350,000 clones, more than 70% seen once. Sample: peripheral blood. The receptor source for this set is a woman aged 55-75 years with COVID-19, enrolled during active disease.

V is TRBV19 and J is TRBJ1-1, with a possible D match to TRBD1 (6 bases). CDR1 is LNHDA and CDR2 is SQIVND in the germline V gene (reference sequence). V was trimmed by 7 bases and J by 6 bases, leaving 18 bases between them. The CDR3 runs 14 residues. This CDR3 is CASTRTGTPAEAFF. The CDR3 DNA is TGTGCCAGTACCCGAACCGGGACACCGGCTGAAGCTTTCTTT.

This chain joins TRBV29-1 and TRBJ2-5; TRBD1 might be the D (5 bases). Per the germline V gene, CDR1 is SQVTM and CDR2 is ANQGSEA. The length of the CDR3 is 13 residues. The germline V and J ends were trimmed by 1 base and 9 bases, with 15 bases remaining between them. CDR3 in amino acids: CSVEGQGRASQYF. The CDR3 DNA sequence: TGCAGCGTTGAAGGTCAGGGAAGGGCGTCCCAGTACTTC.

J is TRBJ1-5 and V is TRBV7-7; 9 bases fit TRBD1. V lost 6 bases and J lost 7; bases outside the gene matches: 7. The CDR3 contains 14 residues. Germline V gene sequence: CDR1 SSHAT, CDR2 FNYEAQ (reference sequence). CDR3 in amino acids: CASRDRGRSQPQHF. The CDR3 coding sequence is TGTGCCAGCAGGGACAGGGGAAGAAGCCAGCCCCAGCATTTT. Complete variable domain (other parts from reference TRBV7-7 and TRBJ1-5): GAGVSQSPRYKVTKRGQDVTLRCDPISSHATLYWYQQALGQGPEFLTYFNYEAQPDKSGLPSDRFSAERPEGSISTLTIQRTEQRDSAMYRCASRDRGRSQPQHFGDGTRLSIL.

The genes are TRBV9 and TRBJ2-3; 11 bases match TRBD2. The CDR3 extends over 16 amino acids. V lost 4 bases, J lost 0 bases, and 4 bases stayed unmatched. Per germline, CDR1 SGDLS and CDR2 YYNGEE. The CDR3 spells CASSPRLAGSTDTQYF. The CDR3 DNA sequence: TGTGCCAGCAGCCCGAGACTAGCGGGGAGCACAGATACGCAGTATTTT.

The rearrangement uses TRBV5-1 and TRBJ1-1; D is unresolved. V was clipped by 5 bases and J by 5 bases, with 10 bases between them. Germline V lookup: CDR1 SGHRS, CDR2 YFSETQ. This CDR3 region has 12 residues. The CDR3 nucleotides are TGCGCCAGCAGTTCTAGTATGACTGAAGCTTTCTTT. Its translation is CASSSSMTEAFF.

This clone showed up just a few times. The chain has TRBV5-4 and TRBJ1-6; D not resolved. CDR1 SGHNT and CDR2 YYREEE come from the germline V gene (reference sequence). CDR3 length: 15 residues. Deletions cut 5 bases from V and 7 bases from J, with 16 bases between. CDR3 amino acids: CASRAPGLPNSPLHF. In nucleotides, the CDR3 is TGTGCCAGCAGGGCGCCGGGTCTACCAAATTCACCCCTCCACTTT.

V gene TRBV27 combines with J gene TRBJ2-7; 8 bases fit TRBD2. There are 16 residues in the CDR3. From germline, CDR1 is MNHEY and CDR2 SMNVEV (reference sequence). Trimming removed 4 bases from V and 2 bases from J; junction bases left unmatched: 10. CDR3 sequence (DNA): TGTGCCAGCAGTTCCCCCTATAGCGGGAAAGCCTACGAGCAGTACTTC. Its protein product is CASSSPYSGKAYEQYF.

The genes are TRBV9 and TRBJ1-1, with a weak D call TRBD1 (6 bases). CDR3 length: 14 residues. V was shortened by 4 bases and J by 5 bases, with 15 bases between the two germline ends. The V gene's germline CDR1 is SGDLS and CDR2 YYNGEE. CDR3 residues: CASSPRGGTTEAFF. Written as DNA, the CDR3 is TGTGCCAGCAGCCCGAGGGGGGGGACTACTGAAGCTTTCTTT.

This rearrangement joins TRBV20-1 to TRBJ1-5; D is uncertain. Germline CDR1 DFQATT, CDR2 SNEGSKA (reference sequence). Trimming shortened V by 3 bases and J by 4 bases, and 13 bases separated the two germline ends. The CDR3 consists of 14 residues. DNA of the CDR3: TGCAGTGCTAGTGATGCTATCGATAATCAGCCCCAGCATTTT. Protein: CSASDAIDNQPQHF.

The chain recombines TRBV5-1 with TRBJ2-6, with no clear D. The CDR3 is 14 residues long. Germline V gene sequence: CDR1 SGHRS, CDR2 YFSETQ. Trimming left V 5 bases short and J 3 bases short, with 9 bases between. The CDR3 coding sequence is TGCGCCAGCAGTCCCCGGTTTGGGGCCAACGTCCTGACTTTC. It is translated as CASSPRFGANVLTF.

This chain uses TRBV10-3 with TRBJ1-4; the D is unclear. This CDR3 has 13 amino acids. Trimming pared 6 bases from V and 7 bases from J, leaving 12 bases between. Germline V gene lookup returns CDR1 ENHRY and CDR2 SYGVKD. The CDR3 bases are TGTGCCATCAGCCCGGACTGGGCTGAAAAACTGTTTTTT. Its protein product is CAISPDWAEKLFF.

The chain links TRBV5-6 to TRBJ2-7; weak D call: TRBD2 (7 bases). The CDR3 covers 14 residues. Germline CDR1 reads SGHDT; CDR2 reads YYEEEE. V lost 1 base and J 7 bases, leaving 15 bases between the germline ends. The CDR3 is CASSLRGADGEQYF. The CDR3 bases are TGTGCCAGCAGCTTGCGGGGGGCCGACGGGGAGCAGTACTTC.

The chain carries TRBV3-1 (or the pseudogene TRBV3-2) and TRBJ2-3; the match to TRBD2 covers 9 bases. This CDR3 has 16 amino acids. CDR1 and CDR2 (germline): LGHDT, YNNKEL (reference sequence). The junction had 8 bases not matched to a gene; V was cut back by 3 bases and J by 4 bases. Here the CDR3 reads CASSQRASGDSDTQYF. The CDR3 region has the DNA TGTGCCAGCAGCCAGAGGGCTAGCGGGGATTCAGATACGCAGTATTTT.

The gene calls are TRBV5-1 and TRBJ1-2; D unclear. V was clipped by 1 base and J by 8 bases, with 21 bases between them. CDR1 is SGHRS, CDR2 YFSETQ, per germline. The CDR3 is made up of 16 amino acids. The CDR3 DNA follows: TGCGCCAGCAGCTTGTCAAGTCCGGCGGCATTTGGGGGCTACACCTTC. It translates to CASSLSSPAAFGGYTF.

V is TRBV21-1 and J is TRBJ1-5; TRBD1, as called in the table, went unchecked against the DNA. TRBV21-1 is a pseudogene locus. This CDR3 comprises 15 residues. The CDR3 coding sequence is TGTGCCAGCAGCCGACAGGAAAGTTCCAATCAGCCCCAGCATTTT. It yields the protein CASSRQESSNQPQHF.

CDR3 bases: TGTGCCAGCAGCTTGTATGCGGGGGGGGACTCCTACGAGCAGTACTTC. Protein: CASSLYAGGDSYEQYF. The V call is TRBV5-6, the J call TRBJ2-7, with TRBD2 matching 9 bases. Germline V gene sequence: CDR1 SGHDT, CDR2 YYEEEE. The CDR3 extends over 16 amino acids. Trimming took 1 base from V and 0 from J; bases not matched to a gene: 5.

A single count supports this clone. The rearrangement joins TRBV11-2 to TRBJ2-7; a weak D match, TRBD1 (8 bases). The germline V gene encodes CDR1 SGHAT and CDR2 FQNNGV. CDR3 length: 16 residues. The V gene lost 10 bases and the J gene lost 4 bases, with 26 bases spanning the gap. Written as DNA, the CDR3 is TGTGCCACGGGGGGCAGGGGGCTAATGTATATGTACGAGCAGTACTTC. This gives the protein CATGGRGLMYMYEQYF.

The chain carries TRBV7-3 and TRBJ2-4; 7 bases map to TRBD2. V was pared by 2 bases and J by 7 bases, with 8 bases of the junction left unmatched. The CDR3 extends over 15 amino acids. Germline assignment: CDR1 SGHTA and CDR2 FQGTGA. CDR3 in amino acids: CASSLGFRGDNIQYF. DNA of the CDR3: TGTGCCAGCAGCTTAGGGTTCCGGGGGGACAACATTCAGTACTTC.

CDR3 in amino acids: CSVFGQGNYGYTF. CDR3 bases: TGCAGCGTTTTCGGACAGGGTAACTATGGCTACACCTTC. The genes are TRBV29-1 and TRBJ1-2, with 8 bases identical to TRBD1. The ends lost 5 bases at V and 1 base at J; junction bases unmatched: 3. Germline V gene lookup returns CDR1 SQVTM and CDR2 ANQGSEA. The CDR3 covers 13 residues.